One and the same sample provided the 31 T cell receptor beta chains below, sequenced in a study of T cell responses to AZD1222 COVID-19 vaccine. TCRdb's table, derived via immunoSEQ multiplex PCR, lists solely in-frame clones and lacks some. Of over 100,000 clones in the sample, 90% were seen once. The specimen comprised peripheral blood, sampled on day 0 of AZD1222 vaccination. These receptors originate from an adult in good health.

This chain links TRBV18 with TRBJ1-5, with D possibly being TRBD1 (5 bases). This CDR3 region has 15 residues. Germline lookup yields CDR1 KGHSH and CDR2 LQKENI. Between the trimmed V and J ends, which lost 3 bases and 5 bases, there was a span of 14 bases. In DNA, the CDR3 is TGTGCCAGCTCACCTGACGTCGGACAACATCAGCCCCAGCATTTT. Its protein product is CASSPDVGQHQPQHF.

This clone came up a few times. The rearrangement uses TRBV5-1 and TRBJ1-2; TRBD1 might be the D (6 bases). The V end lost 4 bases, the J end lost 4 bases, and 14 bases lay between the germline ends. This CDR3 has 14 amino acids. Germline V lookup: CDR1 SGHRS, CDR2 YFSETQ. The CDR3 loop is CASSPGAGIYGYTF. The CDR3, as DNA: TGCGCCAGCAGCCCGGGGGCAGGTATCTATGGCTACACCTTC.

The chain has TRBV5-5 and TRBJ1-4; TRBD1 matches at 7 bases. Germline V gene data show CDR1 as SGHKS and CDR2 as YYEKEE (reference sequence). Trimming at V came to 0 bases and at J to 4 bases, leaving 6 bases not matched to a gene. The CDR3 totals 16 residues. The CDR3 is CASSLDRGALNEKLFF. As DNA, the CDR3 is TGTGCCAGCAGCTTGGACAGGGGCGCCCTTAATGAAAAACTGTTTTTT.

V is TRBV27 and J is TRBJ1-5, with 8 bases lining up with TRBD1. Germline CDR1 and CDR2: MNHEY and SMNVEV (reference sequence). The CDR3 consists of 14 residues. V dropped 5 bases and J dropped 3; count of bases not matched to a gene: 3. CDR3 nucleotide sequence: TGTGCCAGCAGTCTGACAGGGGTCAATCAGCCCCAGCATTTT. Its protein is CASSLTGVNQPQHF.

This sequence joins TRBV11-1 and TRBJ1-6, with a tentative D call TRBD1 (5 bases). V shed 5 bases and J shed 10 bases, with 12 bases lying between them. This CDR3 comprises 13 residues. From germline, CDR1 is SGHAT and CDR2 FQDESV (reference sequence). In DNA form, the CDR3 reads TGTGCCAGCAGCCCGGGGGGGTTCTCACCCCTCCACTTT. This translates into CASSPGGFSPLHF.

The gene calls are TRBV27 and TRBJ2-7; D is uncertain. V lost 1 base, J lost 0 bases, and 13 bases lay in between. The length of the CDR3 is 16 residues. Germline CDR1 is MNHEY and CDR2 is SMNVEV (reference sequence). CDR3 DNA sequence: TGTGCCAGCAGTTTATTTCTGCCGTCCCCCTCCTACGAGCAGTACTTC. It yields the protein CASSLFLPSPSYEQYF.

The chain is built from TRBV7-3 and TRBJ1-6; the match to TRBD1 covers 7 bases. J was trimmed by 6 bases and V by 10 bases; bases with no gene match: 18. CDR1 is SGHTA, CDR2 FQGTGA, per germline. The CDR3 runs 17 residues. The CDR3 loop reads CAIPKPRGGDSNSPLHF. The CDR3, as DNA: TGTGCCATTCCCAAACCACGAGGGGGGGACAGTAATTCACCCCTCCACTTT.

This rearrangement joins TRBV4-2 to TRBJ1-2; the match to TRBD1 covers 7 bases. V lost 0 bases and J lost 4; bases outside the gene matches: 5. Looked up from germline, CDR1 is LGHNA and CDR2 is YNFKEQ. The CDR3 spans 15 residues. The CDR3 bases are TGTGCCAGCAGCCAAGAGGGCCGGACAGGCTATGGCTACACCTTC. Translating gives CASSQEGRTGYGYTF.

The chain employs TRBV14 and TRBJ1-2, with TRBD1 identical over 8 bases. This CDR3 comprises 14 residues. Germline values: CDR1 SGHDN, CDR2 FVKESK. V shed 5 bases, J shed 6 bases, and the junction held 8 bases outside the gene matches. The chain's CDR3 is CASSSRQGRNGYTF. The CDR3 DNA reads as TGTGCCAGCAGCTCTCGACAGGGGAGGAATGGCTACACCTTC.

The rearrangement joins TRBV4-3 to TRBJ1-1, with D perhaps matching TRBD1 (6 bases). The CDR3 spans 16 residues. V lost 0 bases, J lost 6 bases, and 17 bases lay in between. CDR1 LGHNA and CDR2 YSLEER come from the germline V gene. The CDR3 sequence is CASSQEGGGGNAEAFF. The CDR3 DNA follows: TGCGCCAGCAGCCAAGAGGGTGGCGGGGGCAACGCTGAAGCTTTCTTT.

This clone was picked up a small number of times. The chain has TRBV29-1 and TRBJ2-7; 8 bases align to TRBD2. The CDR3 is 14 amino acids. J lost 5 bases, V lost 7 bases, and 13 bases had no gene match. Germline V lookup: CDR1 SQVTM, CDR2 ANQGSEA. The CDR3 DNA follows: TGCAGCGCCAAAGAGCGGGGGAGGGTTGACGAGCAGTACTTC. Translation gives CSAKERGRVDEQYF.

The chain recombines TRBV10-1 with TRBJ2-1, with a possible D match to TRBD2 (6 bases). Germline CDR1 is WNHNN and CDR2 is SYGVQD (reference sequence). CDR3 length: 15 residues. Trimming shortened V by 4 bases and J by 4 bases, and 14 bases separated the two germline ends. In DNA form, the CDR3 reads TGCGCCAGCAGTGGTCAAGCGGGCCTGTACAATGAGCAGTTCTTC. This sequence encodes CASSGQAGLYNEQFF.

This chain uses TRBV27 with TRBJ1-2; tentatively, D is TRBD1 (5 bases). CDR1 MNHEY and CDR2 SMNVEV come from the germline V gene (reference sequence). The CDR3 spans 13 residues. The ends were cut back, 7 bases at V and 2 bases at J, with 11 bases in the middle. The CDR3 bases are TGTGCCAGCAAAGGGACTGCGAACTATGGCTACACCTTC. It encodes CASKGTANYGYTF.

The chain couples TRBV9 to TRBJ1-5, with TRBD1 matching 7 bases. The CDR3 is 15 residues long. The V and J ends lost 4 bases and 5 bases, in that order; junction bases with no gene match: 9. Germline CDR1 and CDR2: SGDLS and YYNGEE. CDR3 in amino acids: CASSSNGDSYQPQHF. The DNA of the CDR3 is TGTGCCAGCAGCTCTAACGGGGACAGCTATCAGCCCCAGCATTTT.

The J gene is TRBJ1-5, the V gene TRBV7-9, with D maybe TRBD1 (5 bases). This CDR3 has 14 amino acids. Trimming stripped 2 bases from V and 5 bases from J, with 10 bases between. The germline gives CDR1 SEHNR, CDR2 FQNEAQ (reference sequence). CDR3 in amino acids: CASSLTGADQPQHF. The CDR3 DNA sequence: TGTGCCAGCAGCTTAACCGGGGCCGATCAGCCCCAGCATTTT.

The chain uses TRBV27 and TRBJ2-1; D is possibly TRBD1 (6 bases). Germline loops: CDR1 MNHEY, CDR2 SMNVEV (reference sequence). The V end was cut by 3 bases, the J end by 4 bases, with 13 bases between. The CDR3 runs 15 residues. CDR3 in DNA: TGTGCCAGCAGTTTCGGCAGGGGATCTTACAATGAGCAGTTCTTC. Residues: CASSFGRGSYNEQFF.

V usage is TRBV7-9 and J usage is TRBJ1-4, with TRBD1 as a possible D gene (6 bases). Germline CDR1 and CDR2: SEHNR and FQNEAQ (reference sequence). V lost 5 bases and J lost 8, with 18 bases in between. CDR3 length: 15 amino acids. CDR3 residues: CASSPRGQGIEKLFF. The CDR3 DNA reads as TGTGCCAGCAGCCCGCGGGGGCAGGGGATAGAAAAACTGTTTTTT. Together with reference TRBV7-9 and TRBJ1-4, the CDR3 gives the full variable domain: DTGVSQNPRHKITKRGQNVTFRCDPISEHNRLYWYRQTLGQGPEFLTYFQNEAQLEKSRLLSDRFSAERPKGSFSTLEIQRTEQGDSAMYLCASSPRGQGIEKLFFGSGTQLSVL.

This sequence joins TRBV5-4 and TRBJ1-4, with TRBD1 as a possible D gene (5 bases). This CDR3 spans 15 amino acids. Germline CDR1 SGHNT, CDR2 YYREEE (reference sequence). V was trimmed by 0 bases and J by 8 bases, leaving 14 bases between them. CDR3 in amino acids: CASSLAVGTAEKLFF. In DNA form, the CDR3 reads TGTGCCAGCAGCTTGGCAGTTGGGACGGCGGAAAAACTGTTTTTT. The entire variable domain, with the rest obtained from reference TRBV5-4 and TRBJ1-4, is as follows: ETGVTQSPTHLIKTRGQQVTLRCSSQSGHNTVSWYQQALGQGPQFIFQYYREEENGRGNFPPRFSGLQFPNYSSELNVNALELDDSALYLCASSLAVGTAEKLFFGSGTQLSVL.

This clone was detected only once. The V and J genes are TRBV28 and TRBJ2-3; TRBD1 matches 10 bases. With 10 bases clipped from V and 7 bases from J, the junction kept 11 bases outside the gene matches. The CDR3 covers 14 residues. Germline CDR1 reads MDHEN; CDR2 reads SYDVKM. This CDR3 reads CATSRGQGWNTQYF. CDR3 nucleotide sequence: TGTGCCACTTCGAGGGGACAGGGGTGGAATACGCAGTATTTT.

This sequence joins TRBV6-6 and TRBJ1-2, with TRBD1 matching over 8 bases. The V segment lost 4 bases and the J segment 5 bases; nucleotides outside the gene matches: 6. This CDR3 has 14 amino acids. Germline values: CDR1 MNHNY, CDR2 SVGAGI (reference sequence). The CDR3 region has the DNA TGTGCCAGCAGTTGGACAGGGCGGGATTATGGCTACACCTTC. It translates to CASSWTGRDYGYTF.

Note on this clone: Within the sample, other DNA sequences also encode this same CDR3. The chain has TRBV7-8 and TRBJ1-2; no reliable D call. Germline V gene sequence: CDR1 SGHVS, CDR2 FQNEAQ. Trimming removed 1 base at V and 0 bases at J, with 3 bases between. The CDR3 runs 13 residues. The CDR3 here is CASSLDSNYGYTF. For the CDR3, the DNA is TGTGCCAGCAGCTTAGATTCTAACTATGGCTACACCTTC.

This sequence joins TRBV9 and TRBJ1-3; 10 bases align to TRBD1. CDR1 and CDR2 from the germline V gene are SGDLS and YYNGEE. V gave up 0 bases and J gave up 7 bases; unmatched junction bases: 1. There are 14 residues in the CDR3. The CDR3 loop is CASSVGQGANTIYF. The CDR3 DNA sequence: TGTGCCAGCAGCGTAGGACAGGGGGCCAACACCATATATTTT.

This clone was observed a single time. V is TRBV7-9 and J is TRBJ2-7; TRBD1 is a possible D gene (8 bases). Trimming removed 0 bases at V and 4 bases at J, with 13 bases between. Per germline, CDR1 SEHNR and CDR2 FQNEAQ (reference sequence). CDR3 length: 15 residues. The CDR3 loop is CASSLAHRGGYEQYF. The CDR3 bases are TGTGCCAGCAGCTTAGCCCACAGGGGGGGATACGAGCAGTACTTC.

The count of this clone is one. The rearrangement uses TRBV30 and TRBJ1-5; no clear D gene. The germline gives CDR1 GTSNPN, CDR2 SVGIG (reference sequence). The V end lost 2 bases, the J end lost 4 bases, and 12 bases lay between the germline ends. This CDR3 is built from 14 residues. CDR3 DNA sequence: TGTGCCTGGAGTACCGGGAGCCTGAATCAGCCCCAGCATTTT. Amino acid sequence: CAWSTGSLNQPQHF.

The chain has TRBV4-1 and TRBJ1-2, with TRBD1 matching over 8 bases. Unmatched junction bases numbered 0, after V lost 1 base and J lost 2 bases. The CDR3 length is 14 residues. The V gene's germline CDR1 is MGHRA and CDR2 YSYEKL. In DNA form, the CDR3 reads TGCGCCAGCAGCCAAGGGACAGGGAACTATGGCTACACCTTC. Amino acids: CASSQGTGNYGYTF.

The chain couples TRBV6-5 to TRBJ1-3; tentatively, D is TRBD1 (6 bases). The CDR3 runs 15 residues. Trimming took off 5 bases at V and 4 bases at J, with 15 bases between the two ends. The V gene's germline CDR1 is MNHEY and CDR2 SVGAGI. CDR3: CASSHGQREGNTIYF. CDR3 DNA sequence: TGTGCCAGCAGTCACGGACAGAGAGAGGGAAACACCATATATTTT.

J is TRBJ1-6 and V is TRBV7-9; D uncertain. V lost 5 bases, J lost 6 bases, and 14 bases lay in between. The CDR3 has 15 residues. Per the germline V gene, CDR1 is SEHNR and CDR2 is FQNEAQ (reference sequence). Here the CDR3 DNA reads TGTGCCAGCAGCCCCGGTGGCACTTTTAATTCACCCCTCCACTTT. It encodes CASSPGGTFNSPLHF.

The chain links TRBV18 to TRBJ1-1; D gene uncertain. The CDR3 consists of 15 residues. Germline CDR1 is KGHSH and CDR2 is LQKENI. V was clipped by 1 base and J by 1 base, with 10 bases between them. The chain's CDR3 is CASSPLREPNTEAFF. In DNA, the CDR3 is TGTGCCAGCTCACCACTCCGGGAGCCGAACACTGAAGCTTTCTTT.

The rearrangement joins TRBV5-1 to TRBJ1-1, with D unresolved. The CDR3 totals 11 residues. CDR1 and CDR2 (germline): SGHRS, YFSETQ. With 2 bases removed from V and 3 bases from J, the gap between germline ends came to 2 bases. CDR3 in amino acids: CASSLDTEAFF. DNA of the CDR3: TGCGCCAGCAGCTTAGACACTGAAGCTTTCTTT.

The chain is built from TRBV9 and TRBJ1-2, with 9 nucleotides matching TRBD1. V was pared by 3 bases and J by 8 bases, with 11 bases of the junction left unmatched. Looked up from germline, CDR1 is SGDLS and CDR2 is YYNGEE. The CDR3 loop spans 15 amino acids. CDR3 nucleotides: TGTGCCAGCAGCGCTCGACAGGGGGGTATAGACGGCTACACCTTC. Protein: CASSARQGGIDGYTF. The full variable domain, in which reference TRBV9 and TRBJ1-2 provide the parts outside the CDR3, is DSGVTQTPKHLITATGQRVTLRCSPRSGDLSVYWYQQSLDQGLQFLIQYYNGEERAKGNILERFSAQQFPDLHSELNLSSLELGDSALYFCASSARQGGIDGYTFGSGTRLTVV.

V gene TRBV29-1 combines with J gene TRBJ2-1, with TRBD2 matching over 15 bases. V was pared by 5 bases and J by 6 bases, with 5 bases of the junction left unmatched. Germline V gene sequence: CDR1 SQVTM, CDR2 ANQGSEA. The CDR3 extends over 15 amino acids. The DNA for the CDR3 is TGCAGCGTTCCAGAGGGACTAGCGGGGGGCAATGAGCAGTTCTTC. Translation gives CSVPEGLAGGNEQFF.